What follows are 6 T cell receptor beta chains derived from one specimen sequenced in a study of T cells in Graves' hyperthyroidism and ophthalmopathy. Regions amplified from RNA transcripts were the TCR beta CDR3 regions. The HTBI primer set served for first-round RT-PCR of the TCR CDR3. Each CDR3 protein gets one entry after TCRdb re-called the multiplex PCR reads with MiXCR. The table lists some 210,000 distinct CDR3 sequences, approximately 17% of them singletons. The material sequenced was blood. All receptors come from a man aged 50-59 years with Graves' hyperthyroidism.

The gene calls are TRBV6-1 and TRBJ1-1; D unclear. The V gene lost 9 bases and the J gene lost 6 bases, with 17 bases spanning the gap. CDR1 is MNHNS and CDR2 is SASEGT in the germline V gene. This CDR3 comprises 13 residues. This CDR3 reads CASDGRPLSEAFF. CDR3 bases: TGTGCCAGTGACGGTAGGCCCCTCTCTGAAGCTTTCTTT.

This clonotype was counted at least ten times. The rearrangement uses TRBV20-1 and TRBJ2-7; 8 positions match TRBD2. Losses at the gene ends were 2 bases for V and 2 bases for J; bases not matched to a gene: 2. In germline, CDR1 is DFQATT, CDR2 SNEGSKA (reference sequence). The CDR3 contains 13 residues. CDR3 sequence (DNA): TGCAGTGCTAGACTAGCGGGTCCCTACGAGCAGTACTTC. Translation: CSARLAGPYEQYF.

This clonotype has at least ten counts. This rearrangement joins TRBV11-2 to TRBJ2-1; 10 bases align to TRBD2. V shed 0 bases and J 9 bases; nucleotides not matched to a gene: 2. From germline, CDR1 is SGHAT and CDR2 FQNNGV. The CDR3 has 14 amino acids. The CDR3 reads CASSLDPSGSEQFF. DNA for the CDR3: TGTGCCAGCAGCTTAGATCCTAGCGGGAGTGAGCAGTTCTTC.

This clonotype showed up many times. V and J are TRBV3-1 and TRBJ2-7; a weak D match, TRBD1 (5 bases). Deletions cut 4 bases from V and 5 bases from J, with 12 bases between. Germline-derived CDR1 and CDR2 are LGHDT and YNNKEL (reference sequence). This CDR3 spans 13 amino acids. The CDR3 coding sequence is TGTGCCAGCAGCCGTTTCTGGGGCCACGAGCAGTACTTC. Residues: CASSRFWGHEQYF.

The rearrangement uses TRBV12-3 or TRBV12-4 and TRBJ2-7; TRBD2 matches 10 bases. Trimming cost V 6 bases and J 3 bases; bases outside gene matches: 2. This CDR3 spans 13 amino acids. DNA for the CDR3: TGTGCCAGCAGAAGGACTAGCGGCTACGAGCAGTACTTC. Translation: CASRRTSGYEQYF.

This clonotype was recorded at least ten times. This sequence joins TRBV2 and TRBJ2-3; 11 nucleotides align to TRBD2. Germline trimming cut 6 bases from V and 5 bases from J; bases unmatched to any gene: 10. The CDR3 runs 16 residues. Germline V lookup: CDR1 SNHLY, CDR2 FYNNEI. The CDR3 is CASRRGLAVLVDTQYF. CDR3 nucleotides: TGTGCCAGCAGACGGGGACTAGCGGTCCTGGTAGATACGCAGTATTTT. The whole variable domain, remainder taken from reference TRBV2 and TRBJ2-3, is EPEVTQTPSHQVTQMGQEVILRCVPISNHLYFYWYRQILGQKVEFLVSFYNNEISEKSEIFDDQFSVERPDGSNFTLKIRSTKLEDSAMYFCASRRGLAVLVDTQYFGPGTRLTVL.